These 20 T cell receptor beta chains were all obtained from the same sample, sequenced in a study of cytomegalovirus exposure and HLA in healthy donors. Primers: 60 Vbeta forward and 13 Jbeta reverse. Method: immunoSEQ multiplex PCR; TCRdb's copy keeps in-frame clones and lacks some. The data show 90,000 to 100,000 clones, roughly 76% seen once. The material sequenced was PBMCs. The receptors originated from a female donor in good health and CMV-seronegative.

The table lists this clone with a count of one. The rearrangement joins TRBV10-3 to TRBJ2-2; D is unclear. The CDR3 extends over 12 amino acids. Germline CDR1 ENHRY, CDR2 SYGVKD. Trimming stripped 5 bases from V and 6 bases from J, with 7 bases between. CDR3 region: CAISSGSGELFF. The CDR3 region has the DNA TGTGCCATCAGTTCGGGTTCCGGGGAGCTGTTTTTT.

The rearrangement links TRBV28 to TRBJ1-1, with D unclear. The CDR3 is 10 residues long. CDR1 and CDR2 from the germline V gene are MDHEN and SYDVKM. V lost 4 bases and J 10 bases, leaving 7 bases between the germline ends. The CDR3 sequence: CASSSEVAFF. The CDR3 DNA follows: TGTGCCAGCAGTTCAGAGGTAGCTTTCTTT.

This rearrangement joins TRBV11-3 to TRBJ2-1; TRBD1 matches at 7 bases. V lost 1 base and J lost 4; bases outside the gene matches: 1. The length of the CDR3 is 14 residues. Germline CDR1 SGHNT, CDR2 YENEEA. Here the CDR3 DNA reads TGTGCCAGCAGCTTAGGGACAGGATACAATGAGCAGTTCTTC. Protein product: CASSLGTGYNEQFF.

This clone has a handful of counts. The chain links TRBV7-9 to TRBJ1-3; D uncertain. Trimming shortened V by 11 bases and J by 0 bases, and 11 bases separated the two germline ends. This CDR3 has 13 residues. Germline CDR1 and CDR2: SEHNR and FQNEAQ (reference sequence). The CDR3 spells CAPARVSGNTIYF. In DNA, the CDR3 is TGTGCCCCAGCGCGGGTCTCTGGAAACACCATATATTTT.

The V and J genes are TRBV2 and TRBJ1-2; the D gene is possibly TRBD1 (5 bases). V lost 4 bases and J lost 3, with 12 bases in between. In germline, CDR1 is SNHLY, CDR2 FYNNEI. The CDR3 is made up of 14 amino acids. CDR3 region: CASSGQFGDYGYTF. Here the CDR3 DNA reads TGTGCCAGCAGTGGACAGTTCGGCGACTATGGCTACACCTTC.

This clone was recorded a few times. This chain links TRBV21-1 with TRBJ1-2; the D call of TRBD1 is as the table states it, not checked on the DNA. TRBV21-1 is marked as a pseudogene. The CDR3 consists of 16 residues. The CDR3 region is CASTKAGGSPFYGYTF. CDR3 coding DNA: TGTGCCAGCACTAAAGCAGGGGGCTCCCCTTTCTATGGCTACACCTTC.

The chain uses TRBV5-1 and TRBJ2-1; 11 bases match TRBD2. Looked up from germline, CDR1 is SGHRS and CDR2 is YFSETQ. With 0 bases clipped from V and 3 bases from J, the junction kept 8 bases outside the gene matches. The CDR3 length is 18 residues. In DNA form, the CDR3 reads TGCGCCAGCAGCTTGGCCTCTAGCGGGGGGCGCCTCTACAATGAGCAGTTCTTC. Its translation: CASSLASSGGRLYNEQFF.

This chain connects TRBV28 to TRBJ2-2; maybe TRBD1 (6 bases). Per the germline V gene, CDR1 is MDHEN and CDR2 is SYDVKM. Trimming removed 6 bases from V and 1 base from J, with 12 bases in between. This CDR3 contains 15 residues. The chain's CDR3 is CASRTPTGNTGELFF. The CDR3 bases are TGTGCCAGCAGGACCCCGACAGGGAACACCGGGGAGCTGTTTTTT.

The CDR3 sequence is CASSPTGPSYEQYF. The CDR3 nucleotides read TGTGCCAGCAGCCCTACCGGTCCCTCCTACGAGCAGTACTTC. This rearrangement joins TRBV6-1 to TRBJ2-7; D uncertain. Germline V gives CDR1 MNHNS, CDR2 SASEGT. The CDR3 is 14 residues long. Trimming cost V 6 bases and J 0 bases, with 12 bases left between them.

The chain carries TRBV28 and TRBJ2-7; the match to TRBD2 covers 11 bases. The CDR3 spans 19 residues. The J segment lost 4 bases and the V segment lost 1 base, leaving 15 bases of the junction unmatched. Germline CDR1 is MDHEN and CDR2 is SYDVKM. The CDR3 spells CASSLSGGGLAGGRYEQYF. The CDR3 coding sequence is TGTGCCAGCAGTTTATCGGGCGGGGGGCTAGCGGGAGGTAGGTACGAGCAGTACTTC.

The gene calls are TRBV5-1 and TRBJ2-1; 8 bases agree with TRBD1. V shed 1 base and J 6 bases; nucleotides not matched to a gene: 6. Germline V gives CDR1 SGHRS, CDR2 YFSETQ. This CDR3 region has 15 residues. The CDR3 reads CASSLTGQALNEQFF. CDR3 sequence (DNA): TGCGCCAGCAGCTTGACGGGACAGGCGCTCAATGAGCAGTTCTTC.

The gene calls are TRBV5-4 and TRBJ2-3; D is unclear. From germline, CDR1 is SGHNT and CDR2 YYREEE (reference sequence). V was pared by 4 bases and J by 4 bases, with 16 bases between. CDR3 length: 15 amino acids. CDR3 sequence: CASSRVVGQADTQYF. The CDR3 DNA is TGTGCCAGCAGCCGCGTGGTGGGCCAGGCAGATACGCAGTATTTT.

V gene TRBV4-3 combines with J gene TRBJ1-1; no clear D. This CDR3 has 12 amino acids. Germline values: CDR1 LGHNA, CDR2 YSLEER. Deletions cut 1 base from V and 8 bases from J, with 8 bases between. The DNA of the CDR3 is TGCGCCAGCAGCCAAGGGTCCAGGGAAGCTTTCTTT. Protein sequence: CASSQGSREAFF.

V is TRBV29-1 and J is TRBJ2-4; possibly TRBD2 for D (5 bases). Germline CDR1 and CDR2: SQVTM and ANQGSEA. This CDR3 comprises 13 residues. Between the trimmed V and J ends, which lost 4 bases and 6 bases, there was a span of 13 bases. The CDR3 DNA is TGCAGCGTTGGGGCTCCCGGGATAAACATTCAGTACTTC. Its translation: CSVGAPGINIQYF.

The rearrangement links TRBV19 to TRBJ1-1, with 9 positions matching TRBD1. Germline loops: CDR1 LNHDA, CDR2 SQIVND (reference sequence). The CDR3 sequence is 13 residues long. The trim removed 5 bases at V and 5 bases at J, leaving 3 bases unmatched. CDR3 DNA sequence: TGTGCCAGTAGTTGGGACAGGGAGACTGAAGCTTTCTTT. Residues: CASSWDRETEAFF.

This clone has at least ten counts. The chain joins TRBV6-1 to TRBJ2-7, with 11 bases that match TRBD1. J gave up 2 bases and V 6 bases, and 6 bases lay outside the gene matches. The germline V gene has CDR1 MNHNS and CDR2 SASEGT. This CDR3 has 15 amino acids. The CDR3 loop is CASSLGQGEPYEQYF. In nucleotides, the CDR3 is TGTGCCAGCAGCTTGGGACAGGGGGAGCCCTACGAGCAGTACTTC.

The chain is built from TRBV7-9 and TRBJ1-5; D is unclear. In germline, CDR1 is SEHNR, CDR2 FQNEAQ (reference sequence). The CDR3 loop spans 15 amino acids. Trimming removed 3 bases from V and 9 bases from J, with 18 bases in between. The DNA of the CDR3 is TGTGCCAGCAGCTTGGACCGGGAGGCGGGGAGGCCCCAGCATTTT. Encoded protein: CASSLDREAGRPQHF.

The CDR3 DNA reads TGCAGCGTCGCTACGGGACTAGCGGGAGGGTTGGCCGGGGAGCTGTTTTTT. This codes for CSVATGLAGGLAGELFF. This chain connects TRBV29-1 to TRBJ2-2; 16 bases line up with TRBD2. The germline V gene has CDR1 SQVTM and CDR2 ANQGSEA. The CDR3 spans 17 residues. Germline trimming cut 6 bases from V and 6 bases from J; bases unmatched to any gene: 10.

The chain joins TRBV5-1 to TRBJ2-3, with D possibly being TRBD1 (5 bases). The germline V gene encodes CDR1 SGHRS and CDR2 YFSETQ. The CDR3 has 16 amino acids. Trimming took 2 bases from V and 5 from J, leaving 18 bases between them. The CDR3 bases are TGCGCCAGCAGCTTTCTACCTCCCCAGGGTGTAGATACGCAGTATTTT. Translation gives CASSFLPPQGVDTQYF.

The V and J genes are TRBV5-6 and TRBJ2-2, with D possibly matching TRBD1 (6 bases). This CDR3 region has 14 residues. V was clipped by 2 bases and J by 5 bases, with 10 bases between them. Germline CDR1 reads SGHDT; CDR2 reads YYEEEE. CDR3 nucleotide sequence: TGTGCCAGCAGCTTATTTCAGGGGACCGGGGAGCTGTTTTTT. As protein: CASSLFQGTGELFF.